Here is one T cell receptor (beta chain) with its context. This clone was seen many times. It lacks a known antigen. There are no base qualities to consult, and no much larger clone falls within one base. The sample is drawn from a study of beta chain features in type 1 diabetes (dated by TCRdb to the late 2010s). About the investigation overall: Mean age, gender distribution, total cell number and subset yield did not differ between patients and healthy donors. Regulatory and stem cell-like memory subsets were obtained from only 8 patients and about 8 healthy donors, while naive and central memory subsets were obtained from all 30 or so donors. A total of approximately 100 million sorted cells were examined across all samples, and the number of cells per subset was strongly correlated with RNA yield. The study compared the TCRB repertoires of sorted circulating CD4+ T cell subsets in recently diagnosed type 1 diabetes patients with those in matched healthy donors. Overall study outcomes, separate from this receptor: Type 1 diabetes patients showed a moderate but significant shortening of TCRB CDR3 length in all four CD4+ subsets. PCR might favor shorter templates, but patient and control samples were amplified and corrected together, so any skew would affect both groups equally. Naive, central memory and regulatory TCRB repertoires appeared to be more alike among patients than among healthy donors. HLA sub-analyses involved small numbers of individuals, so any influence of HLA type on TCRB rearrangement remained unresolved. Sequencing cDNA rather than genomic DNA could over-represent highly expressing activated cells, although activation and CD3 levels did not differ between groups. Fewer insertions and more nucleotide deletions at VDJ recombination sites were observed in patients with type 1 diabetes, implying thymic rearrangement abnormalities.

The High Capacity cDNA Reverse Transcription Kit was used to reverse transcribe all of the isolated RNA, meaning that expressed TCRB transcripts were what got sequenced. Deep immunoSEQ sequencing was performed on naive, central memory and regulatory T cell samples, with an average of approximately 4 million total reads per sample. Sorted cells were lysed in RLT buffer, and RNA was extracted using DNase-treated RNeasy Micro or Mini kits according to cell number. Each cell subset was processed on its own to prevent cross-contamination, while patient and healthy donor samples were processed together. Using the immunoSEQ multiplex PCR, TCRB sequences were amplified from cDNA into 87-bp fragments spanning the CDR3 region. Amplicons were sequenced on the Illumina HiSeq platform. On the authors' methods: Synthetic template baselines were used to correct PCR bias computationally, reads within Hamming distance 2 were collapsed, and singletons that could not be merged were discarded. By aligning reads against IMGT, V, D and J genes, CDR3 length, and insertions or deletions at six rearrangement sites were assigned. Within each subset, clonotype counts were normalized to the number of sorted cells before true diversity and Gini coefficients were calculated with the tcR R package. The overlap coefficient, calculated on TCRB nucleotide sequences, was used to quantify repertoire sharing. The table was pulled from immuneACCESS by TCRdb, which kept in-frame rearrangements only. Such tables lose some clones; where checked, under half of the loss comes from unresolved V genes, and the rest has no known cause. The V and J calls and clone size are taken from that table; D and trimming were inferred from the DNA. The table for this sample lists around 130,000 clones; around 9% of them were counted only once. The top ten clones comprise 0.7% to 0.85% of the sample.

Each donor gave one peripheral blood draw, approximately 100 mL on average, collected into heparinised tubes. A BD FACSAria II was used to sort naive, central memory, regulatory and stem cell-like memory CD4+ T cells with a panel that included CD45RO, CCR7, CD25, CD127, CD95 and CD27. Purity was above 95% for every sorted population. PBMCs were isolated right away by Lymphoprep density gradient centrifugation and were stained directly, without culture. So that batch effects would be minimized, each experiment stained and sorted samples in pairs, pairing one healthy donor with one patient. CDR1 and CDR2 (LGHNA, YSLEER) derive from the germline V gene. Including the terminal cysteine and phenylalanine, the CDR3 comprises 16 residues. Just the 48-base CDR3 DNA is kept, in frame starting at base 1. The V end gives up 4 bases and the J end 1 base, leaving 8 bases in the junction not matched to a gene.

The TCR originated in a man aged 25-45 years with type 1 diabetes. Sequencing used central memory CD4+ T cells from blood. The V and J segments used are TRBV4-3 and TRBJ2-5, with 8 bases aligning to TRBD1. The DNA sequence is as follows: TGCGCCAGCAGCCCGACGGGACAGGCGACCCAAGAGACCCAGTACTTC. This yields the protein CASSPTGQATQETQYF.